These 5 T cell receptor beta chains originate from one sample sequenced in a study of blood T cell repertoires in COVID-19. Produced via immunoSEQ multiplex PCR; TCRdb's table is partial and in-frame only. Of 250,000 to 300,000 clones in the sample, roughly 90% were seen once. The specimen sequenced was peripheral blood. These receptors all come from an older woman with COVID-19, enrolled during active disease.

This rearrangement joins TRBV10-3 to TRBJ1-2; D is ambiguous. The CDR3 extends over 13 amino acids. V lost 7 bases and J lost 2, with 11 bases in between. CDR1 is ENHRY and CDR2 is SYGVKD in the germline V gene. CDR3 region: CAIKPGSNYGYTF. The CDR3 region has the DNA TGTGCCATCAAGCCAGGATCCAACTATGGCTACACCTTC.

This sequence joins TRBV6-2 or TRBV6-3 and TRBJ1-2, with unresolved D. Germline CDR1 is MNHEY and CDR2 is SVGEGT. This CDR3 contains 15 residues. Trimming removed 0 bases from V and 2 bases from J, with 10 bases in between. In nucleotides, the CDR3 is TGTGCCAGCAGTTACTCAGAACCACTAAACTATGGCTACACCTTC. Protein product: CASSYSEPLNYGYTF.

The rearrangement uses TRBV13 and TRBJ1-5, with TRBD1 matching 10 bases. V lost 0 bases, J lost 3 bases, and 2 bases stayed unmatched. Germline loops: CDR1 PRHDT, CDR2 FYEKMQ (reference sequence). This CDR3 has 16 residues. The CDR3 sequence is CASSLGTGGNNQPQHF. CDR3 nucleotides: TGTGCCAGCAGCTTAGGGACAGGGGGCAACAATCAGCCCCAGCATTTT.

The CDR3 protein is CASSGGGPPLYEQYF. The CDR3 bases are TGTGCCAGTAGCGGCGGGGGGCCCCCTCTCTACGAGCAGTACTTC. The chain carries TRBV19 and TRBJ2-7; TRBD2 aligns across 8 bases. Germline trimming cut 6 bases from V and 3 bases from J; bases unmatched to any gene: 10. The CDR3 is made up of 15 amino acids. CDR1 and CDR2 from the germline V gene are LNHDA and SQIVND (reference sequence).

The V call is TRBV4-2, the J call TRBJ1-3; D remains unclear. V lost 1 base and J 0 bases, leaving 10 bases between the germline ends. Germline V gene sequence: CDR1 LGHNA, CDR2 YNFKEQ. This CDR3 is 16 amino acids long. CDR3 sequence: CASSQVSLNSGNTIYF. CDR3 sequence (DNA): TGTGCCAGCAGCCAAGTTTCACTGAACTCTGGAAACACCATATATTTT.